This T cell receptor (beta chain) was recovered during a study of T cells in Graves' hyperthyroidism and ophthalmopathy. The PBMCs studied were ones that came from 8.5 to 10 ml fresh peripheral blood. Amplified TCR beta CDR3 regions came from RNA transcripts. TCR CDR3 regions were first amplified by RT-PCR with HTBI primers. TCRdb re-derived calls from the multiplex PCR reads in MiXCR, one entry per CDR3 protein. Of a few hundred thousand distinct CDR3 sequences detected, 12% to 15% appear once; the ten largest clones hold around 31%. Germline assignment: CDR1 SGHRS and CDR2 YFSETQ. The CDR3 contains 12 residues. The ends were cut back, 6 bases at V and 3 bases at J, with 7 bases in the middle. The study, taken as a whole, reports: Most thyroid clonotypes expanded above 0.001 appeared in blood too.

This clonotype was picked up many times. Its specificity is not known. The clonotype was recovered from a woman between 45 and 65 years old with Graves' hyperthyroidism that later progressed to Graves' ophthalmopathy. Sequencing was performed on blood. The rearrangement joins TRBV5-1 to TRBJ2-1; no reliable D call. The CDR3 sequence: CASKTGYNEQFF. DNA for the CDR3: TGCGCCAGCAAGACTGGCTACAATGAGCAGTTCTTC.